What follows are 3 T cell receptor beta chains derived from one specimen sequenced in a study of tumour-infiltrating T cells in Burkitt lymphoma. Assay used: immunoSEQ multiplex PCR; TCRdb lists only in-frame clones, some missing. The data show some 4,300 clones, with about a sixth seen just once and roughly 13% held by the top ten. Sequencing was done on a sample of tumor tissue. The receptor set was obtained from a human donor with diffuse large B-cell lymphoma. Some clones in this sample may be carry-over from other donors' samples.

Within the sample, this clone is large. V gene TRBV29-1 combines with J gene TRBJ2-2, with D possibly being TRBD2 (6 bases). With 6 bases removed from V and 1 base from J, the gap between germline ends came to 9 bases. Germline CDR1 is SQVTM and CDR2 is ANQGSEA. The CDR3 contains 13 residues. In DNA, the CDR3 is TGCAGCGTCGGGGGTAGGAACACCGGGGAGCTGTTTTTT. As protein: CSVGGRNTGELFF.

Only a few counts were recorded for this clone. This sequence joins TRBV29-1 and TRBJ2-7, with 11 bases aligning to TRBD2. From germline, CDR1 is SQVTM and CDR2 ANQGSEA. The CDR3 runs to 13 residues. J gave up 6 bases and V 1 base, and 2 bases lay outside the gene matches. This chain's CDR3 is CSVEAGLAAEQYF. CDR3 sequence (DNA): TGCAGCGTTGAAGCGGGACTAGCGGCCGAGCAGTACTTC.

The V gene is TRBV19, the J gene TRBJ2-1, with TRBD1 matching 8 bases. CDR1 LNHDA and CDR2 SQIVND come from the germline V gene (reference sequence). After removal of 3 bases from V and 7 bases from J, the junction contained 11 bases not matched to a gene. The CDR3 covers 16 residues. This CDR3 reads CASSIPTGVFGNEQFF. The CDR3, as DNA: TGTGCCAGTAGTATCCCGACAGGGGTGTTTGGAAATGAGCAGTTCTTC.